The rows below give T cell receptor beta chains drawn from one sample of a study of cytomegalovirus exposure and HLA in healthy donors. Libraries were prepared by immunoSEQ multiplex PCR; TCRdb keeps only in-frame clonotypes and omits some of them. The repertoire holds 100,000 to 140,000 clones, with over 75% as singletons. The sequenced material came from PBMCs. These receptors originate from a male donor in good health and CMV-seronegative. Both conserved end residues are part of each CDR3. The D gene is left open where the match is weak. Expanded clones get a size class; other rows say once, few or many, or leave the size out.

TRBD2,TRBJ2-1,TRBV28,once,CASRLPPPAGGIHEQFF,TGTGCCAGCAGACTCCCGCCCCCAGCGGGAGGAATCCATGAGCAGTTCTTC
-,TRBJ2-1,TRBV5-6,-,CASSYRVASYNEQFF,TGTGCCAGCAGCTACAGGGTAGCAAGCTACAATGAGCAGTTCTTC
TRBD2,TRBJ2-7,TRBV7-3,-,CASSPGSGSGYEQYF,TGTGCCAGCAGCCCCGGGAGCGGGAGCGGGTACGAGCAGTACTTC
TRBD1,TRBJ2-1,TRBV2,-,CASRPGTGRNGEQFF,TGTGCCAGCAGACCGGGGACAGGTCGCAATGGTGAGCAGTTCTTC
-,TRBJ2-1,TRBV6-5,few,CASSEGGGNEQFF,TGTGCCAGCAGTGAGGGGGGGGGCAATGAGCAGTTCTTC
TRBD1,TRBJ2-5,TRBV5-1,-,CASSLGQGGTQYF,TGCGCCAGCAGCTTGGGACAGGGCGGGACCCAGTACTTC
-,TRBJ1-1,TRBV18,few,CASSPPAGRTEAFF,TGTGCCAGCTCACCACCGGCGGGGAGGACTGAAGCTTTCTTT
-,TRBJ2-3,TRBV27,-,CASRSQVGLMGTDTQYF,TGTGCCAGCAGGTCCCAAGTAGGACTGATGGGCACAGATACGCAGTATTTT
TRBD2,TRBJ2-7,TRBV27,-,CASSESGRGPYEQYF,TGTGCCAGCAGCGAGAGCGGGAGGGGGCCCTACGAGCAGTACTTC
TRBD1,TRBJ2-7,TRBV27,-,CASSLRDRVNGSEQYF,TGTGCCAGCAGTCTCCGGGACAGGGTTAACGGGAGCGAGCAGTACTTC
-,TRBJ2-7,TRBV4-1,-,CASSQVNWGDEQYF,TGCGCCAGCAGCCAAGTAAATTGGGGGGACGAGCAGTACTTC
-,TRBJ1-1,TRBV27,once,CASSLSAGNTEAFF,TGTGCCAGCAGTTTATCGGCAGGAAACACTGAAGCTTTCTTT
-,TRBJ2-7,TRBV27,-,CASRTRDTRYSYEQYF,TGTGCCAGCAGGACCCGGGACACACGATACTCCTACGAGCAGTACTTC
TRBD2,TRBJ2-1,TRBV28,once,CASPPGRGRLYNEQFF,TGTGCCAGCCCACCTGGGAGGGGAAGGTTGTACAATGAGCAGTTCTTC
TRBD2,TRBJ2-7,TRBV10-3,few,CAISEGRGDRSYEQYF,TGTGCCATCAGTGAAGGGAGGGGAGACCGCTCCTACGAGCAGTACTTC
-,TRBJ2-5,TRBV21-1,-,CASSAQREGQTQYF,TGTGCCAGCAGCGCCCAGCGGGAGGGGCAGACCCAGTACTTC
TRBD2,TRBJ2-7,TRBV10-3,-,CAISDRTSGSYEQYF,TGTGCCATCAGTGACAGGACTAGCGGGAGCTACGAGCAGTACTTC
-,TRBJ2-7,TRBV20-1,-,CSASGGNEQYF,TGCAGTGCGTCAGGGGGGAACGAGCAGTACTTC
TRBD1,TRBJ1-3,TRBV9,-,CASSAQGEDTIYF,TGTGCCAGCAGCGCACAGGGGGAAGACACCATATATTTT
TRBD2,TRBJ2-3,TRBV7-8,once,CASNKRSTSGRFTDTQYF,TGTGCCAGCAACAAGAGGTCGACTAGCGGGAGATTCACAGATACGCAGTATTTT
-,TRBJ2-7,TRBV4-1,-,CASREDRNYEQYF,TGCGCCAGCAGAGAGGACAGAAACTACGAGCAGTACTTC
TRBD1,TRBJ2-5,TRBV13,-,CASSLKGTGNLEETQYF,TGTGCCAGCAGCTTAAAGGGGACAGGGAATTTGGAAGAGACCCAGTACTTC
-,TRBJ1-1,TRBV7-2,-,CASSLESSRKAFF,TGTGCCAGCAGCTTGGAGTCTTCGCGGAAAGCTTTCTTT
-,TRBJ1-2,TRBV28,-,CASSPDIYGYTF,TGTGCCAGCAGCCCGGACATTTATGGCTACACCTTC
TRBD1,TRBJ1-5,TRBV2,-,CASGETGVNQPQHF,TGTGCCAGCGGTGAGACAGGGGTAAATCAGCCCCAGCATTTT
-,TRBJ2-3,TRBV7-8,-,CASSFMALSSDTQYF,TGTGCCAGCAGCTTCATGGCCCTTTCCTCAGATACGCAGTATTTT
-,TRBJ1-5,TRBV19,-,CASSIVSGFDNQPQHF,TGTGCCAGTAGTATAGTGTCAGGGTTCGACAATCAGCCCCAGCATTTT
-,TRBJ1-1,TRBV5-1,-,CASSPGRVAEAFF,TGCGCCAGCAGCCCCGGAAGGGTAGCGGAAGCTTTCTTT
-,TRBJ1-3,TRBV28,-,CASKSSGNTIYF,TGTGCCAGCAAGAGCTCTGGAAACACCATATATTTT
TRBD2,TRBJ2-1,TRBV5-1,-,CASSLVASGRGARNEQFF,TGCGCCAGCAGCTTGGTCGCTAGCGGGAGAGGGGCCCGGAATGAGCAGTTCTTC
TRBD2,TRBJ2-2,TRBV7-2,-,CASSLALAGAGELFF,TGTGCCAGCAGCTTAGCACTAGCGGGAGCCGGGGAGCTGTTTTTT
-,TRBJ1-1,TRBV27,few,CASRPTGFNTEAFF,TGTGCCAGCAGACCCACAGGGTTCAACACTGAAGCTTTCTTT
TRBD2,TRBJ2-1,TRBV4-1,-,CASSQGLAVYNEQFF,TGCGCCAGCAGCCAAGGACTAGCGGTCTACAATGAGCAGTTCTTC
-,TRBJ2-7,TRBV19,-,CASSPRGSGSYEQYF,TGTGCCAGTAGTCCCCGGGGTAGCGGATCCTACGAGCAGTACTTC
-,TRBJ2-5,TRBV6-1,-,CASSDAEGRSVGQETQYF,TGTGCCAGCAGTGATGCGGAGGGGAGATCGGTAGGGCAAGAGACCCAGTACTTC
TRBD1,TRBJ2-7,TRBV27,-,CASSSQTGGHSYEQYF,TGTGCCAGCAGTTCCCAGACAGGGGGCCACTCCTACGAGCAGTACTTC
-,TRBJ1-2,TRBV5-1,few,CASSPTGPPNYGYTF,TGCGCCAGCAGCCCCACAGGTCCCCCGAACTATGGCTACACCTTC
-,TRBJ2-5,TRBV10-3,-,CAIRTEVWETQYF,TGTGCCATCAGGACCGAGGTTTGGGAGACCCAGTACTTC
TRBD2,TRBJ2-3,TRBV5-1,-,CASSLASGSTDTQYF,TGCGCCAGCAGCCTTGCTAGCGGGAGCACAGATACGCAGTATTTT
-,TRBJ2-1,TRBV7-2,-,CASSLVGEYNEQFF,TGTGCCAGCAGCTTAGTTGGGGAGTACAATGAGCAGTTCTTC
-,TRBJ2-3,TRBV7-9,-,CASSSAGDTDTQYF,TGTGCCAGCAGCTCCGCCGGGGACACAGATACGCAGTATTTT
-,TRBJ2-5,TRBV10-2,-,CASSGVRVQRGETQYF,TGCGCCAGCAGTGGGGTACGGGTGCAAAGGGGAGAGACCCAGTACTTC
-,TRBJ1-3,TRBV6-5,-,CASIPGASGNTIYF,TGTGCCAGCATTCCAGGGGCCTCTGGAAACACCATATATTTT
-,TRBJ2-4,TRBV6-5,-,CASSYSTTFPENIQYF,TGTGCCAGCAGTTACTCGACGACTTTCCCCGAAAACATTCAGTACTTC
TRBD1,TRBJ2-7,TRBV10-3,-,CAISESEGRGPRSYEQYF,TGTGCCATCAGTGAGTCGGAGGGCAGGGGGCCCCGCTCCTACGAGCAGTACTTC
TRBD1,TRBJ1-5,TRBV7-2,few,CASADRGGQPQHF,TGTGCCAGCGCAGACAGGGGAGGACAGCCCCAGCATTTT
-,TRBJ1-1,TRBV27,-,CASSPTGWGTEAFF,TGTGCCAGCAGTCCAACAGGGTGGGGGACTGAAGCTTTCTTT
-,TRBJ1-5,TRBV5-5,-,CASSLLTGNQPQHF,TGTGCCAGCAGCTTACTTACGGGGAATCAGCCCCAGCATTTT
TRBD1,TRBJ1-1,TRBV30,-,CAWSPPTGEAFF,TGTGCCTGGAGTCCCCCGACAGGGGAAGCTTTCTTT
TRBD1,TRBJ2-2,TRBV15,-,CATSIATGALGTGELFF,TGTGCCACCAGCATTGCCACAGGGGCCCTGGGGACCGGGGAGCTGTTTTTT
TRBD2,TRBJ2-3,TRBV6-5,-,CASSYSLAGVADTQYF,TGTGCCAGCAGTTACTCTCTAGCGGGAGTTGCAGATACGCAGTATTTT
TRBD1,TRBJ1-2,TRBV27,-,CASSSQGGLNYGYTF,TGTGCCAGCAGTTCCCAAGGGGGCCTTAACTATGGCTACACCTTC
TRBD2,TRBJ2-7,TRBV18,few,CASSPSVGTSGTYEQYF,TGTGCCAGCTCACCATCAGTAGGGACTAGCGGAACCTACGAGCAGTACTTC